The rows below give T cell receptor beta chains drawn from one sample of a study of tumor-infiltrating lymphocytes in primary liver carcinoma. Each CDR3 protein gets one entry after TCRdb re-called the multiplex PCR reads with MiXCR. The sample lists 100,000 to 120,000 distinct CDR3 sequences, roughly 80% occurring once. The material sequenced was liver tumor tissue from sampling region 3. The receptor set was obtained from a man aged 35 to 55 with primary liver carcinoma and hepatitis B virus infection. CDR3s include the opening cysteine and the closing phenylalanine or tryptophan. The D gene is left open where the match is weak. For some rows the clone size is stated as once, few or many, or as a class when expanded; others skip it.

abundance | j_gene | v_gene | d_gene | CDR3nt | CDR3aa
NA | TRBJ1-1 | TRBV28 | NA | TGTGCCAGCGCCCCCCCACAGGGTATGAACCCTGAGGCTTTCTTT | CASAPPQGMNPEAFF
NA | TRBJ2-4 | TRBV10-1 | TRBD2 | TGCGCCAGCAGCGCACTAGCGGGAAGGACCAAGAACATTAAGTACTTC | CASSALAGRTKNIKYF
NA | TRBJ1-1 | TRBV29-1 | NA | TGCAGCGCTGCCCCAGGATGGGGAATGAACATTGAAGCTTTCTTT | CSAAPGWGMNIEAFF
once | TRBJ2-1 | TRBV29-1 | TRBD1 | TGCATCCTAGGACAGGGCCCCAATGAGCGGTTCTTC | CILGQGPNERFF
NA | TRBJ2-7 | TRBV11-1 | NA | TGTACAAGCAGTGGGAAGCGATCCTACGAGCAGTACTTC | CTSSGKRSYEQYF
once | TRBJ2-2 | TRBV6-1 | NA | TGTGTCACCAGTTTCGGGAACACCGGGGAGCTGTTTTTT | CVTSFGNTGELFF
NA | TRBJ2-5 | TRBV29-1 | NA | TGCAGCTCTAAGGGGGGTAGCAGTGGAGAGACCCAGTACTTC | CSSKGGSSGETQYF
once | TRBJ2-7 | TRBV13 | TRBD2 | TGTGCTAGCGGGAGAGGAGGACCCTACGAGCATTACTTC | CASGRGGPYEHYF
NA | TRBJ2-1 | TRBV7-2 | NA | TGTGCCAGCATCTTAGCCAAGGGGAATGAGCAATTCTTC | CASILAKGNEQFF
NA | TRBJ2-7 | TRBV29-1 | TRBD1 | TGCAGCGTGCTGACAGGGGCCCACGAGCGGTATTTC | CSVLTGAHERYF
NA | TRBJ1-4 | TRBV6-1 | NA | TGTGCCAGCAGTGACTACCATGGCATGTTTTTT | CASSDYHGMFF
NA | TRBJ1-2 | TRBV29-1 | NA | TGCATCGTCAAATTTGGACAATCGATCTATGGCTACATCTTC | CIVKFGQSIYGYIF
NA | TRBJ2-2 | TRBV4-3 | NA | TGTGCCAGCAGCCAAGCCCCCGGCGGGCAGAACACCGGGGAGCTGTTTTTT | CASSQAPGGQNTGELFF
NA | TRBJ2-6 | TRBV7-2 | NA | TGTGCCAGCAGATTAAATCCTGGGGCCAACGTCCTGACTTTC | CASRLNPGANVLTF
NA | TRBJ2-2 | TRBV29-1 | NA | TGCTGCGGTACGACAGGCAGTGGCACCGGGGAGCTGTTTTTT | CCGTTGSGTGELFF
once | TRBJ2-1 | TRBV4-3 | NA | TGCGCCAGTAGTCAATATAGGAGCGGGTTTCACAATGAGCAGTTCTTC | CASSQYRSGFHNEQFF
NA | TRBJ2-3 | TRBV7-8 | TRBD2 | TGTCCCAGCAGCCCCGATTTTGGGGGAGGGCCATTGGCAGATACGCAGTATTTT | CPSSPDFGGGPLADTQYF
few | TRBJ1-2 | TRBV25-1 | NA | TGTGCCAGCAGTGAAGAAAAGGGCAGGGGAAGCGACTACACCTTC | CASSEEKGRGSDYTF
once | TRBJ2-1 | TRBV5-4 | NA | TGTGCTAGCATCTTGGACGGTCAACCCTCCTACAATGAACAGTTCTTC | CASILDGQPSYNEQFF
NA | TRBJ1-6 | TRBV19 | NA | TGTGCCACGAGGACACTTAATTCACCCCTTCACTTT | CATRTLNSPLHF
NA | TRBJ1-5 | TRBV11-2 | NA | TGTGCCAGCGGCTTACTAGGGGTAACAAGGAGCAATCAGCCCCAGCATTTT | CASGLLGVTRSNQPQHF
many | TRBJ1-3 | TRBV28 | NA | TGTGCCAGCAAGTTTCCCGGTGGAAACACCATATATTTT | CASKFPGGNTIYF
NA | TRBJ2-5 | TRBV6-2/TRBV6-3 | NA | TGTGCCTGCAGTCAATCGACTGCAACGGGCGAAGAGACCCAGTACTTC | CACSQSTATGEETQYF
many | TRBJ2-3 | TRBV12-3/TRBV12-4 | NA | TGTGCCAGCAGTCCCTTCGGTGATACGCAGTATTTT | CASSPFGDTQYF
NA | TRBJ2-7 | TRBV4-3 | NA | TGCGTCAGCAACCAAGAGGCGGGGAGCAGATACCACAAGCGGTACTTC | CVSNQEAGSRYHKRYF
NA | TRBJ2-3 | TRBV5-5 | NA | TGTGCTAGAAGCTTTGGAGATACGCAGTATTTT | CARSFGDTQYF
few | TRBJ1-1 | TRBV11-3 | NA | TGTGCCAGCAGCTTGAGGAGTCACACTGAAGCTTTCTTT | CASSLRSHTEAFF
once | TRBJ1-2 | TRBV29-1 | NA | TGCAACGTTGGAGCAATCAACTATGGCTACACCTTC | CNVGAINYGYTF
NA | TRBJ2-4 | TRBV11-2 | NA | TGTGCCAGCACCACTTCTGCGGTAGCCAAACACATTCAATACTTC | CASTTSAVAKHIQYF
medium-sized | TRBJ2-1 | TRBV11-1 | TRBD2 | TGTGCCAGCAGCGCGGGAGGGCCGAATGAGCAGTTCTTC | CASSAGGPNEQFF
NA | TRBJ2-7 | TRBV10-2 | NA | TGCGTCAGTATAGACAACTGGGGTCGACCCGAGCAGTACTTC | CVSIDNWGRPEQYF
NA | TRBJ2-1 | TRBV5-1 | TRBD1 | TGCGCCATAAGCTTAACAGGGGTCAATGAGCAGTTCTTC | CAISLTGVNEQFF
NA | TRBJ2-1 | TRBV11-3 | NA | TGTCCCAGCGGCTTAGGCGTCTCGAACAATGAGCAATTCTTC | CPSGLGVSNNEQFF
NA | TRBJ2-3 | TRBV4-3 | NA | TGCGCTAGCAGCCGCCGACAGTGGGGGACTGATACGCAGTATTTT | CASSRRQWGTDTQYF
NA | TRBJ2-1 | TRBV29-1 | TRBD2 | TGCAGCATTCAGAGGGAGGGTGGGCAGTTCTTC | CSIQREGGQFF
NA | TRBJ2-3 | TRBV11-3 | NA | TGTGCCAGCAGCCCTTGGGGAAGGTGGCACAGATACGCAGTATTT | CASSPWGRWHRYAVF
many | TRBJ2-1 | TRBV29-1 | NA | TGCAGCGTTGAACTCGGGACCCTCGGAGTCAATGAGCAGTTCTTC | CSVELGTLGVNEQFF
NA | TRBJ2-1 | TRBV6-1 | TRBD2 | TGTGCCAGCAGAGACATACTAGCGGGAGCTAATGAGAAGTTCTTC | CASRDILAGANEKFF
once | TRBJ2-7 | TRBV4-2 | NA | TGTGCCAGCAACCAAGGCACCGGGCCTCAGTACGAGCAGTACTTC | CASNQGTGPQYEQYF
NA | TRBJ1-5 | TRBV6-2/TRBV6-3 | NA | TGTGCCAGCATCCTCACGCGGGTTTACAATCAGCCCCAGCATTTT | CASILTRVYNQPQHF
NA | TRBJ1-2 | TRBV29-1 | NA | TGCAGCGTTCCAGCGGCCTCGGCGGGCGGCTACATCTTC | CSVPAASAGGYIF
NA | TRBJ2-1 | TRBV6-1 | TRBD1 | TGTGCCAGCAGTGTGGGGACAGGGGAATCCAATGGGCAGTTCTTC | CASSVGTGESNGQFF
NA | TRBJ2-5 | TRBV30 | TRBD1 | TGTGCCTGGAATCGGACAGGAGAGACCCATTACTTC | CAWNRTGETHYF
NA | TRBJ1-1 | TRBV6-1 | NA | TGTGCCAGTAGTGAAGGCGAAGGGCAGGAGGCTAACACTGAAGCTTTCTTT | CASSEGEGQEANTEAFF
NA | TRBJ2-1 | TRBV14 | TRBD2 | TGTGCCAGTAATGTCGTAGCGGGATGGGTAAACAATGAGCAGTTCTTC | CASNVVAGWVNNEQFF
few | TRBJ2-7 | TRBV9 | TRBD2 | TGTGCCAGCAGCCCCGCCGGGACTAGCGGGAGGGCCGGGTACGAGCAGTACTTC | CASSPAGTSGRAGYEQYF
NA | TRBJ2-5 | TRBV5-6 | NA | TGTGCCAGCAGTTTGGAGGCTAGCCAAGAGACTCACTACTTC | CASSLEASQETHYF
NA | TRBJ2-7 | TRBV20-1 | NA | TGCAGTGCTAGGATTGCGCAGGGCGAGCAGTACTTC | CSARIAQGEQYF
NA | TRBJ2-1 | TRBV9 | NA | TGTGCCAGCACCGTCGCCGGGTCCCCCAACAATGAGCAGTTCTTC | CASTVAGSPNNEQFF
NA | TRBJ2-3 | TRBV10-3 | NA | TGTGGCACCAGAAGTGGTCCTAGCAAGCAGCAGTATTTT | CGTRSGPSKQQYF